This T cell receptor (beta chain) was identified in a study of blood T cell repertoires in COVID-19. Study overall: The study drew acute and convalescent COVID-19 samples from the United States, Italy and Spain. T cells, B-cell-depleted T cells, or PBMCs supplied cDNA or gDNA.

Trimming removed 0 bases at V and 12 bases at J, with 9 bases between. The CDR3 runs 12 residues. Germline values: CDR1 SGHNT, CDR2 YYREEE (reference sequence). Per the original methods: Amplification from reference gene primers served as the basis for estimated nucleated cell counts. The table came from immunoSEQ multiplex PCR; TCRdb's copy has only in-frame clones and leaves some out. V and J calls and clone size are given by that table; D and trimming were obtained from the DNA. This sample has nearly 80,000 clones; around 84% occur once, and the top ten carry roughly 4%. The sample was peripheral blood. The clonotype comes from a man aged 50 or older with acute or convalescent COVID-19. The genes are TRBV5-4 and TRBJ1-4; D ambiguous. In DNA, the CDR3 is TGTGCCAGCAGCTTGGATGTTGGAGAACTGTTTTTT. The encoded protein is CASSLDVGELFF.